This T cell receptor beta chain was sequenced for a study of blood T cell repertoires in COVID-19 (dated by TCRdb to the early 2020s). A note on the overall study: Samples covering the acute and convalescent phases of COVID-19 were provided by collaborators in the United States, Italy and Spain. The repertoires were released in a freely available public database meant as a resource for research on the immune response to SARS-CoV-2. The dataset comprised deeply sampled blood TCRbeta repertoires from subjects exposed to, actively infected with, or recovered from COVID-19. A de-identified subject ID, COVID-19 status, age in years and sex were almost always included in the sample metadata. Samples came from the ongoing ImmuneRACE study (first 160 participants) plus 1,254 subjects from 6 global collaborators. The prospective study material was composed of cDNA or gDNA derived from T cells, B-cell-depleted T cells, or PBMCs. Where available, HLA class I and class II types were obtained from metadata supplied by the sample provider rather than from assay-based typing. What the work shows at the level of the full study, not this receptor alone: How much clinical and demographic metadata was included differed by source and by participant, and the metadata was provided uncurated.

Participants in the prospective study were enrolled through a virtual design, were aged about 18 to 90 years, and lived in roughly 24 United States geographic areas. In the prospective study, participants were assigned to cohorts based on the clinical history participants reported in a screening survey and a study questionnaire. A participant counted as exposed if, within 2 weeks of entering the study, that participant had been in contact with someone who had a PCR-confirmed or clinician-diagnosed COVID-19 case. Each participant in the prospective study had whole blood, serum and a nasopharyngeal or oropharyngeal swab collected by mobile phlebotomists. Additional blood draws and questionnaires over an approximately two-month period could optionally be provided by prospective study participants. Prospective study blood samples were shipped either frozen or at room temperature before DNA extraction.

Notes on this clone: Its recognized antigen is unknown. No qualities accompany the bases; no much larger clone lies one base away.

The germline V gene encodes CDR1 SGHRS and CDR2 YFSETQ. Including cysteine and phenylalanine, the CDR3 has 17 amino acids. Only the CDR3 DNA stays, 51 bases, in frame from base 1. The V end gives up 3 bases and the J end 2 bases, leaving 9 bases in the junction not matched to a gene. TCRbeta CDR3 regions were amplified from genomic DNA using the immunoSEQ Assay, a bias-controlled multiplex PCR. The original methods were these. Nucleated cell counts per sample were estimated from amplification of reference gene primers within the assay. Sequence reads were collapsed and filtered to measure the absolute abundance of every unique TCRbeta CDR3 rearrangement. For each sample, productive Simpson clonality was calculated by taking the square root of Simpson's diversity index across productive rearrangements. TCRdb took over this immuneACCESS table, retaining in-frame rearrangements with V and J assigned. Such tables are incomplete; in checked studies, under half of the missing clones stem from an unresolved V gene, and the remainder is unexplained. V and J calls and clone size are those listed in that table; D and trimming were worked out from the DNA. The sample records approximately 150,000 clones, approximately 88% of which are singletons. The ten most abundant clones make up roughly 5% of the sample.

This sequence was found in a man between 65 and 85 years old who had been exposed to COVID-19. Recombination linked TRBV5-1 to TRBJ2-3, and TRBD2 aligns with 10 junction nucleotides. The specimen was PBMCs or T cells enriched from blood (not recorded which). For the CDR3, the sequence is CASSYGTSVQNTDTQYF. The DNA sequence is given as TGCGCCAGCAGCTACGGGACTAGCGTCCAGAACACAGATACGCAGTATTTT.